This passage covers 7 T cell receptor beta chains from one sample sequenced in a study of cytomegalovirus exposure and HLA in healthy donors. The study ran its PCR with 60 Vbeta and 13 Jbeta primers. Generated by immunoSEQ multiplex PCR, the TCRdb table keeps only in-frame clones and is missing some. Among over 120,000 clones, about 8.9% were seen once, and the ten largest hold about 1.9%. Material for sequencing was PBMCs. These receptor sequences come from a middle-aged man in good health and CMV-seronegative.

In this sample, this clone turned up a few times. The rearrangement joins TRBV11-1 to TRBJ2-7; 8 positions agree with TRBD2. Looked up from germline, CDR1 is SGHAT and CDR2 is FQDESV (reference sequence). The CDR3 is 15 residues long. Trimming cost V 5 bases and J 2 bases; bases outside gene matches: 8. The CDR3 DNA sequence: TGTGCCAGCAGCCCCCAAGCGGGGGACGCCTACGAGCAGTACTTC. Amino acid sequence: CASSPQAGDAYEQYF.

This clone has only a few counts. The gene calls are TRBV28 and TRBJ2-2; weak D call: TRBD1 (5 bases). This CDR3 comprises 14 residues. V dropped 3 bases and J dropped 6 bases, with 11 bases sitting between them. Germline CDR1 and CDR2: MDHEN and SYDVKM. The CDR3 DNA sequence: TGTGCCAGCAGTTTGGGCCGACAGTCCGGGGAGCTGTTTTTT. This encodes CASSLGRQSGELFF.

This sequence joins TRBV9 and TRBJ1-1; 8 bases fit TRBD1. CDR1 and CDR2 (germline): SGDLS, YYNGEE. Losses at the gene ends were 0 bases for V and 1 base for J; bases not matched to a gene: 8. The CDR3 covers 17 residues. For the CDR3, the DNA is TGTGCCAGCAGCGTAGCTGGGCAGGGGGCACCGAACACTGAAGCTTTCTTT. Encoded protein: CASSVAGQGAPNTEAFF.

With regard to this clone: Relative to the germline gene, one junction end is altered; a read error may explain this. V gene TRBV7-9 combines with J gene TRBJ1-3; 7 nucleotides line up with TRBD1. The length of the CDR3 is 14 residues. CDR1 SEHNR and CDR2 FQNEAQ come from the germline V gene (reference sequence). The CDR3 sequence: CASRLDRDRNTIYF. The CDR3 bases are TGTGCCAGCAGATTAGACAGGGACAGAAACACCATATATTTT.

The table lists this clone with a few counts. The rearrangement links TRBV28 to TRBJ2-5; TRBD2 matches at 7 bases. Germline V gives CDR1 MDHEN, CDR2 SYDVKM. The CDR3 runs 14 residues. J lost 5 bases, V lost 3 bases, and 6 bases had no gene match. The DNA of the CDR3 is TGTGCCAGCAGTTTCGAGCGGGGTAGGGAGACCCAGTACTTC. Translation gives CASSFERGRETQYF.

This clone was counted between two and nine times. The V gene is TRBV5-6, the J gene TRBJ1-3; 8 bases are shared with TRBD1. The CDR3 runs 17 residues. Trimming removed 3 bases from V and 1 base from J; junction bases left unmatched: 9. Germline CDR1 and CDR2: SGHDT and YYEEEE. The CDR3 reads CASSSQDRVHSGNTIYF. CDR3 nucleotides: TGTGCCAGCAGCTCCCAGGACAGGGTACATTCTGGAAACACCATATATTTT. Using reference TRBV5-6 and TRBJ1-3 for the parts outside the CDR3, the full variable domain is DAGVTQSPTHLIKTRGQQVTLRCSPKSGHDTVSWYQQALGQGPQFIFQYYEEEERQRGNFPDRFSGHQFPNYSSELNVNALLLGDSALYLCASSSQDRVHSGNTIYFGEGSWLTVV.

This clone showed up just a few times. The chain couples TRBV7-2 to TRBJ1-5; weak D call: TRBD1 (5 bases). The CDR3 is made up of 13 amino acids. Germline V CDR1 and CDR2: SGHTA, FQGNSA. V was cut by 8 bases and J by 3 bases, with 11 bases left in between. CDR3 sequence: CASSGGANQPQHF. The CDR3 DNA is TGTGCCAGCTCCGGCGGGGCCAATCAGCCCCAGCATTTT.